This T cell receptor beta chain was documented in a study of T-cell reconstitution after alpha-beta-depleted transplantation in children. This clonotype was recorded many times. This sample's TCRbeta library carried unique molecular identifier barcodes. TCRdb recomputed calls from the PCR reads with MiXCR, one row per CDR3 protein. Here the sample spans some 400,000 distinct CDR3 sequences, roughly 22% being singletons. The receptor was isolated from a human donor who donated a stem cell graft to a child with acute myeloid leukemia. Sequenced material: PBMCs from the stem cell graft donor, taken from the stem cell graft.

The chain's CDR3 is CASCWGPDQPQHF. In nucleotides, the CDR3 is TGTGCCAGTTGTTGGGGGCCCGATCAGCCCCAGCATTTT. This chain connects TRBV12-3 or TRBV12-4 to TRBJ1-5; D is perhaps TRBD1 (6 bases). V was shortened by 9 bases and J by 5 bases, with 14 bases between the two germline ends. The CDR3 totals 13 residues.